What follows describes a single TCR beta chain. The antigen remains unidentified. The data belong to a study of cytomegalovirus exposure and HLA in healthy donors. On the study more broadly: Drawn from HLA-typed donors, approximately 86 million unique TCRs were held in an early data release. The study's findings and limits: As immune exposure information, only CMV serostatus was available.

Primers for the PCR totalled 60 Vbeta and 13 Jbeta. TCRdb's table, derived via immunoSEQ multiplex PCR, lists solely in-frame clones and lacks some. Among just over 150,000 clones, roughly 78% were seen once, and the ten largest hold approximately 3%. The V segment lost 6 bases and the J segment 6 bases; nucleotides outside the gene matches: 20. Germline CDR1 is SQVTM and CDR2 is ANQGSEA. The CDR3 covers 17 residues. Sequencing used PBMCs. This TCR was recovered from a woman aged 40-49 years in good health and CMV-seronegative. The chain couples TRBV29-1 to TRBJ2-7; 10 bases fit TRBD1. As DNA, the CDR3 is TGCAGCGTCGCTAGCGGACAGGGGGACGGCATCTTGGGCGAGCAGTACTTC. Its translation: CSVASGQGDGILGEQYF.